The TCR beta chain described here comes from a study of blood T cell repertoires in COVID-19. Study context: Sites across the United States, Italy and Spain contributed samples from acute and convalescent COVID-19.

Study processing details: From reference gene primer amplification, estimates of nucleated cell counts were derived. Libraries were prepared by immunoSEQ multiplex PCR; TCRdb keeps only in-frame clonotypes and omits some of them. That table gives V, J and clone size, and the DNA gave D and trimming. The table records over 200,000 clones, 88% of them present only once. The germline V gene has CDR1 MNHNY and CDR2 SVGAGI (reference sequence). CDR3 length: 13 amino acids. Losses at the gene ends were 7 bases for V and 4 bases for J; bases not matched to a gene: 2. The chain is built from TRBV6-6 and TRBJ2-1; 9 bases line up with TRBD2. The receptor was isolated from a woman aged 60 to 75 with acute or convalescent COVID-19. What was sequenced was peripheral blood. The CDR3 DNA is TGTGCCAGCACAGCGGGAGGATACAATGAGCAGTTCTTC. Amino acid sequence: CASTAGGYNEQFF.